The sequence of this TCR beta chain was determined in a study of T-cell reconstitution after alpha-beta-depleted transplantation in children. This CDR3 spans 15 amino acids. The germline gives CDR1 MNHEY, CDR2 SVGEGT. The V segment lost 8 bases and the J segment 8 bases; nucleotides outside the gene matches: 13. Preparation of the TCRbeta library was carried out with unique molecular identifiers. TCRdb independently ran MiXCR on the PCR reads; one entry per CDR3 protein. The sample has hundreds of thousands of distinct CDR3 sequences; about 10% are singletons. Study-level findings and limits: At around two months after transplant, the alpha-beta T cells were reportedly derived from several hundred expanded clones that came from non-depleted graft cells.

This clonotype occurred many times. Antigen: not known. V usage is TRBV6-2 or TRBV6-3 and J usage is TRBJ2-4; 9 bases align to TRBD1. The sample consisted of PBMCs, taken before TCRalphabeta/CD19-depleted stem cell transplant. The sequence was collected from a child aged 2-15 years with inherited bone marrow failure, due to receive a stem cell transplant. CDR3 region: CASRETGGLGYIQYF. The DNA for the CDR3 is TGTGCCAGCCGGGAAACAGGGGGCCTCGGGTACATTCAGTACTTC.